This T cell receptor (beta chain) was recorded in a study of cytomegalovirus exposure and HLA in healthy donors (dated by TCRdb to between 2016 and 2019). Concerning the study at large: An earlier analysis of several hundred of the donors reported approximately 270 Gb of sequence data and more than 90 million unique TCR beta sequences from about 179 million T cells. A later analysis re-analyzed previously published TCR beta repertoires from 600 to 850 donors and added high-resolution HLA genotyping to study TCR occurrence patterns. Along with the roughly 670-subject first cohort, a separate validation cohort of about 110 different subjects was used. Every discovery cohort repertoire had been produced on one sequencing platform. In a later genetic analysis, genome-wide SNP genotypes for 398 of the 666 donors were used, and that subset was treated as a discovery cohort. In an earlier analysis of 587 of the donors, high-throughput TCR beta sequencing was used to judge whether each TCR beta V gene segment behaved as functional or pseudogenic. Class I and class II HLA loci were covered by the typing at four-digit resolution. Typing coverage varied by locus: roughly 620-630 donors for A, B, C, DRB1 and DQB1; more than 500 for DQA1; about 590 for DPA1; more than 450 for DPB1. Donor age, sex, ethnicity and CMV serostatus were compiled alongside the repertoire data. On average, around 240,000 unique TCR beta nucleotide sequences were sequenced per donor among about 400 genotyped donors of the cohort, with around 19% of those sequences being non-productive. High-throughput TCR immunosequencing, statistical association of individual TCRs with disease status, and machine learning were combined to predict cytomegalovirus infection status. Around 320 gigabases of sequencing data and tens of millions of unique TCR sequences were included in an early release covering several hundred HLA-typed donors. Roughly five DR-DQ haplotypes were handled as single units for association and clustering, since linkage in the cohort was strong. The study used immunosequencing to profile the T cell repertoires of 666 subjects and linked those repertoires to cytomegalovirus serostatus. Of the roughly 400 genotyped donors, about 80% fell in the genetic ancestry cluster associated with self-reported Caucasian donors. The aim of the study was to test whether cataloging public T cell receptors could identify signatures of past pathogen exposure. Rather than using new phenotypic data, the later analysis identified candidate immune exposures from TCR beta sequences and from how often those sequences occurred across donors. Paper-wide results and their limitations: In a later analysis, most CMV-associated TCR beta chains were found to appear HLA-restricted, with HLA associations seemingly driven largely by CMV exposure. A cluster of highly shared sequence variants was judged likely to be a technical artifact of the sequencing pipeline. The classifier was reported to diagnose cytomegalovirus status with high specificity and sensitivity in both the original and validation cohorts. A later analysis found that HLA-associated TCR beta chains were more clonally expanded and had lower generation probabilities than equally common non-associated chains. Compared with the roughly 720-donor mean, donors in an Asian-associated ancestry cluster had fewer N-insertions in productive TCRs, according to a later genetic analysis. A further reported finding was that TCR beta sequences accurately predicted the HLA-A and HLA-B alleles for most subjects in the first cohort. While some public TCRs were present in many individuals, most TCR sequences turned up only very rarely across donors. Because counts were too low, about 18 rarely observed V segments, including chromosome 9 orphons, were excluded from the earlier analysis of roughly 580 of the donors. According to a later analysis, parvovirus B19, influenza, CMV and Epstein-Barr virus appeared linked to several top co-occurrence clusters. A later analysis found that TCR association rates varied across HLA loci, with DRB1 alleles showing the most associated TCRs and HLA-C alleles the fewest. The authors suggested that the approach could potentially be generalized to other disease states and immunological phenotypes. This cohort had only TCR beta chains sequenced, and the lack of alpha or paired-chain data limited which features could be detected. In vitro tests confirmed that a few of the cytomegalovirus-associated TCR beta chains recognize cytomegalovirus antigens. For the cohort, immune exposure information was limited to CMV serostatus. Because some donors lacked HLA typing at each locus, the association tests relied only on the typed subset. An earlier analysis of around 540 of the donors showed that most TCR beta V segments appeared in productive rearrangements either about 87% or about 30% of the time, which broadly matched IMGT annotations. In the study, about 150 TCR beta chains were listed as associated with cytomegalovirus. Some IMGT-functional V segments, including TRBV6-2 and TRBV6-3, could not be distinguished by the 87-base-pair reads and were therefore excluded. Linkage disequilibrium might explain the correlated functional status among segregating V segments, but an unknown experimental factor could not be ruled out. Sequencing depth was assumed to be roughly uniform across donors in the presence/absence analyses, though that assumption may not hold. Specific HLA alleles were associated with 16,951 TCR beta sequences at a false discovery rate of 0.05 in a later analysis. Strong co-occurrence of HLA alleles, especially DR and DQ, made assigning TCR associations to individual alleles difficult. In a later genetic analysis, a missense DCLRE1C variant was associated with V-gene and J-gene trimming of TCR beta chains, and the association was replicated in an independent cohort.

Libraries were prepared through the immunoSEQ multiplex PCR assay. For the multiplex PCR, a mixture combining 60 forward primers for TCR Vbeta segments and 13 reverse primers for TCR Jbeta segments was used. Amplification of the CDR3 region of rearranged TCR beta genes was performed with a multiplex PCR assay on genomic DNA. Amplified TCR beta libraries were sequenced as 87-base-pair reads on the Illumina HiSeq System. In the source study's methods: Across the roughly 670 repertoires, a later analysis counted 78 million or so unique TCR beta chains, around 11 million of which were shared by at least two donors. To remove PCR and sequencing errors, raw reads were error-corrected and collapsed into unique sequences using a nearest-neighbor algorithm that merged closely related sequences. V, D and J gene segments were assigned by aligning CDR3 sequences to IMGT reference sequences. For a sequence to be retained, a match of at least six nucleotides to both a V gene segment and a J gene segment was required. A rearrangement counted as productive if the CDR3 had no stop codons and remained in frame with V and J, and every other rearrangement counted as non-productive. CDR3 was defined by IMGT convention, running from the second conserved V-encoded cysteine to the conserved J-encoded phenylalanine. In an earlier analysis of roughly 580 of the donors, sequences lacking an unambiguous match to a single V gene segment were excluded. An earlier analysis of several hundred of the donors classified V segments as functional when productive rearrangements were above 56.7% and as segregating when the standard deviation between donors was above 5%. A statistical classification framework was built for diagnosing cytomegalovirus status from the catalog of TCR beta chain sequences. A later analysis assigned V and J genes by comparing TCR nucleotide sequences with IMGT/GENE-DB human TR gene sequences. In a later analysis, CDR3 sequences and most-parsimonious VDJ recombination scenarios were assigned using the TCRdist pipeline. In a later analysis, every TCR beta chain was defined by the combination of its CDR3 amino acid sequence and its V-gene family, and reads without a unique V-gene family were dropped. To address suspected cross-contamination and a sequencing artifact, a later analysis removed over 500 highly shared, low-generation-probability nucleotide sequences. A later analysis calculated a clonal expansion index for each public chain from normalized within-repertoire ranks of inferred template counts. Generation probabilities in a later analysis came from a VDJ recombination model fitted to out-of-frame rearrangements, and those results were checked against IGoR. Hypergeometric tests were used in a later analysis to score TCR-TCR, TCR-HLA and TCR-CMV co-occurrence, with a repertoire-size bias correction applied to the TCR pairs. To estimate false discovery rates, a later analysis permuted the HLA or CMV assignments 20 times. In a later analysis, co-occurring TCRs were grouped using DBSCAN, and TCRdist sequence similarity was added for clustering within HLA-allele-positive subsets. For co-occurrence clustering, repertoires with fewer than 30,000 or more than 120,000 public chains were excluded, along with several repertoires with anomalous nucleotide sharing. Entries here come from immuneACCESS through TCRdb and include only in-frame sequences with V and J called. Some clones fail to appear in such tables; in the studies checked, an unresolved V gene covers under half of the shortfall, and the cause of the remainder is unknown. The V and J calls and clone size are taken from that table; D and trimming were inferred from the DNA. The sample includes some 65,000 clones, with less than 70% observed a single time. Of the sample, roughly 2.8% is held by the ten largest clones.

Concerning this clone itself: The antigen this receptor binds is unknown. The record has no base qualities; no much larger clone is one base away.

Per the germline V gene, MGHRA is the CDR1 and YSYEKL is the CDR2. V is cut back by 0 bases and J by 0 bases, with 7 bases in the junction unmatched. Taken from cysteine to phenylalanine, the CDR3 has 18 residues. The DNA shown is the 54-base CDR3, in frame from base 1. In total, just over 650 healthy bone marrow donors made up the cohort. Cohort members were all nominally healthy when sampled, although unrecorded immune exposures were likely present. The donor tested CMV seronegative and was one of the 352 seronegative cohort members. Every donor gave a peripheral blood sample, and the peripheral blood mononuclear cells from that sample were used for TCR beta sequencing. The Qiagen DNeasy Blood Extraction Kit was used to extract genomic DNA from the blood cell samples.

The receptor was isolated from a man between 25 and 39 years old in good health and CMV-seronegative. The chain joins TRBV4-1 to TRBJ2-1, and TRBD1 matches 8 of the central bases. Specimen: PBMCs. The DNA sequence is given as TGCGCCAGCAGCCAAGACCAATGGACAGGGAGCTCCTACAATGAGCAGTTCTTC. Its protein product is CASSQDQWTGSSYNEQFF.